One sample yielded the 8 T cell receptor beta chains listed below, sequenced in a study of T-cell memory formation after mild COVID-19. TCRdb analysed the 5' RACE reads with MiXCR anew, one entry per CDR3 protein. The sample has about 320,000 distinct CDR3 sequences; 13% to 15% are singletons. The sequenced sample was PBMCs or a T cell subset sorted from them (not recorded which). Receptors were obtained from a man aged 18 to 29 who had mild COVID-19 (a few samples of this study predate the infection). Cell type and time point are not known.

This clonotype was observed a handful of times. The rearrangement links TRBV11-2 to TRBJ2-3, with 10 bases identical to TRBD1. Trimming removed 5 bases from V and 1 base from J; junction bases left unmatched: 6. There are 16 residues in the CDR3. CDR1 is SGHAT, CDR2 FQNNGV, per germline. CDR3 protein: CASSVTGTGGTDTQYF. CDR3 nucleotide sequence: TGTGCCAGCAGCGTTACGGGGACAGGGGGCACAGATACGCAGTATTTT.

This clonotype has just a few counts. The V gene is TRBV4-1, the J gene TRBJ1-2; possible D gene TRBD1, 6 bases. This CDR3 comprises 15 residues. The germline V gene encodes CDR1 MGHRA and CDR2 YSYEKL. Trimming removed 3 bases at V and 0 bases at J, with 11 bases between. The DNA of the CDR3 is TGCGCCAGCAGCCACCCGGACAGAGCTAACTATGGCTACACCTTC. Residues: CASSHPDRANYGYTF.

V usage is TRBV4-1 and J usage is TRBJ2-5, with TRBD2 identical over 8 bases. This CDR3 comprises 17 residues. J lost 1 base, V lost 0 bases, and 7 bases had no gene match. Germline-derived CDR1 and CDR2 are MGHRA and YSYEKL. CDR3 in DNA: TGCGCCAGCAGCCAAGAGGGGGCGGGGGGAAGCCAAGAGACCCAGTACTTC. This translates into CASSQEGAGGSQETQYF.

This clonotype was detected only a few times. The V call is TRBV19, the J call TRBJ1-2, with D uncertain. V was clipped by 6 bases and J by 2 bases, with 10 bases between them. From germline, CDR1 is LNHDA and CDR2 SQIVND (reference sequence). This CDR3 spans 13 amino acids. Here the CDR3 reads CASSRDLNYGYTF. The CDR3 nucleotides are TGTGCCAGTAGCCGTGACCTGAACTATGGCTACACCTTC.

This chain links TRBV25-1 with TRBJ2-1, with 10 bases aligning to TRBD1. The trim removed 1 base at V and 8 bases at J, leaving 8 bases unmatched. This CDR3 is 16 amino acids long. Germline assignment: CDR1 MGHDK and CDR2 SYGVNS. CDR3 protein: CASSEFVGQGMDEQFF. The DNA of the CDR3 is TGTGCCAGCAGTGAATTCGTGGGACAGGGGATGGATGAGCAGTTCTTC.

The chain employs TRBV5-1 and TRBJ1-2; D not certain. The length of the CDR3 is 13 residues. V was trimmed by 2 bases and J by 6 bases, leaving 11 bases between them. Germline V gene sequence: CDR1 SGHRS, CDR2 YFSETQ. The CDR3 is CASSFYGLDGYTF. CDR3 nucleotide sequence: TGCGCCAGCAGCTTTTACGGGCTCGATGGCTACACCTTC.

In this sample, this clonotype turned up a few times. The chain is built from TRBV19 and TRBJ1-5; no firm D call. The CDR3 extends over 13 amino acids. The germline V gene has CDR1 LNHDA and CDR2 SQIVND (reference sequence). The V end was cut by 4 bases, the J end by 7 bases, with 11 bases between. The CDR3 region is CASSTADGQPQHF. DNA of the CDR3: TGTGCCAGTAGTACGGCGGACGGACAGCCCCAGCATTTT.

The rearrangement uses TRBV24-1 and TRBJ2-3, with a weak D call TRBD2 (5 bases). The CDR3 contains 13 residues. The V end lost 4 bases, the J end lost 5 bases, and 9 bases lay between the germline ends. Germline V gene data show CDR1 as KGHDR and CDR2 as SFDVKD. The CDR3 here is CATSDHGEDTQYF. Here the CDR3 DNA reads TGTGCCACCAGTGACCACGGGGAAGATACGCAGTATTTT.